This T cell receptor beta chain was documented in a study of T cells in Graves' hyperthyroidism and ophthalmopathy. Ophthalmopathy patients had moderate-to-severe active disease, CAS ≥3, NOSPECS ≥4, and disease duration under 3 months. This clonotype has at least ten counts. The investigators amplified TCR beta CDR3 regions from RNA transcripts. An initial round of RT-PCR targeting the TCR CDR3 relied on the HTBI primer set. From the multiplex PCR reads, TCRdb called clonotypes with MiXCR, one entry per CDR3 protein. This sample yields 300,000 to 450,000 distinct CDR3 sequences, of which around 18% are seen a single time; less than 45% belongs to the top ten. Germline loops: CDR1 SNHLY, CDR2 FYNNEI. Trimming stripped 2 bases from V and 1 base from J, with 5 bases between. The CDR3 totals 13 residues.

This chain links TRBV2 with TRBJ1-1; D is unresolved. The sequence came from a man younger than 35 with Graves' ophthalmopathy. Source material: blood. CDR3 sequence reads: CASSETRNTEAFF. Here the CDR3 DNA reads TGTGCCAGCAGTGAAACCAGGAACACTGAAGCTTTCTTT.